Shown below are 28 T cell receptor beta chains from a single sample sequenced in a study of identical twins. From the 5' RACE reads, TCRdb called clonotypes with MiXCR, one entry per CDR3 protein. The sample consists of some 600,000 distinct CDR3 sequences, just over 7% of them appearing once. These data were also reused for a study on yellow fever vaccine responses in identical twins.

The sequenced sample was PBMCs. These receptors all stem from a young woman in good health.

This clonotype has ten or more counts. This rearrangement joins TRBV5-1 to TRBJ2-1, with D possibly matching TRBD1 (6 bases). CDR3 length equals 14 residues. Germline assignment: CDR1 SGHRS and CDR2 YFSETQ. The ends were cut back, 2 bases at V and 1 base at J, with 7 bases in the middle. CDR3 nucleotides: TGCGCCAGCAGCTTCCAGGGGTCCTACAATGAGCAGTTCTTC. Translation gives CASSFQGSYNEQFF.

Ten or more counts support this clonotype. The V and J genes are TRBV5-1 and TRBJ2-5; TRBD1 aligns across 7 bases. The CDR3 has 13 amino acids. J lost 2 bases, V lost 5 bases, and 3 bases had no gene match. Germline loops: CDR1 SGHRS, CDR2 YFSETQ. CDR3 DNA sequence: TGCGCCAGCAGACCAGGGGGACAAGAGACCCAGTACTTC. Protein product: CASRPGGQETQYF.

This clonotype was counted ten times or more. The CDR3: CASSPDGWDGSYEQYF. DNA of the CDR3: TGTGCCAGCAGCCCGGACGGTTGGGATGGTTCCTACGAGCAGTACTTC. This chain uses TRBV12-3 or TRBV12-4 with TRBJ2-7; D is unclear. This CDR3 has 16 residues. Trimming pared 6 bases from V and 1 base from J, leaving 19 bases between.

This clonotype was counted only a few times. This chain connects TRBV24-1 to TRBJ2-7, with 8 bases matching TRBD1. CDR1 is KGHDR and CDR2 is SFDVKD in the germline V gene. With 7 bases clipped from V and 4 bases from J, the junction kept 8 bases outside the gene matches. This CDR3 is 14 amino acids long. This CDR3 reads CATSKTGEEYEQYF. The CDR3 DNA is TGTGCCACCAGCAAGACAGGGGAAGAGTACGAGCAGTACTTC.

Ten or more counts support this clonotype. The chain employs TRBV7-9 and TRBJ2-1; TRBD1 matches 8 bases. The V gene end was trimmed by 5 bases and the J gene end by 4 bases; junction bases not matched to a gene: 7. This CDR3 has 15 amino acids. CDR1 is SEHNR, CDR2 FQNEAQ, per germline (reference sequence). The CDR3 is CASSATGGGYNEQFF. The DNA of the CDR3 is TGTGCCAGCAGCGCTACAGGGGGAGGTTACAATGAGCAGTTCTTC.

The chain's CDR3 is CASSQTLGVDTDTQYF. The CDR3 nucleotides read TGTGCCAGCAGCCAGACATTAGGGGTTGACACAGATACGCAGTATTTT. The V call is TRBV14, the J call TRBJ2-3; a possible D gene is TRBD1 (5 bases). This CDR3 has 16 amino acids. Germline V gives CDR1 SGHDN, CDR2 FVKESK. V was clipped by 3 bases and J by 2 bases, with 15 bases between them.

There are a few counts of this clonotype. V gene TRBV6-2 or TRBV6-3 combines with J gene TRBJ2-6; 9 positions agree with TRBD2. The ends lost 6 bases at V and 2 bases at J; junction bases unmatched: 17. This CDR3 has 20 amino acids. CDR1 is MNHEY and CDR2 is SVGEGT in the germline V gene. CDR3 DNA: TGTGCCAGCAGCTTCTCGGGGGTAAGGCTAGCGGGAACTGGGGCCAACGTCCTGACTTTC. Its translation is CASSFSGVRLAGTGANVLTF.

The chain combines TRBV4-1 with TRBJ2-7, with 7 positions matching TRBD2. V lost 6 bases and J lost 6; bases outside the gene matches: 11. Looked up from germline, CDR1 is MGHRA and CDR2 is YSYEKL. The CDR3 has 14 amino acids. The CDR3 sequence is CASRPGLGSFEQYF. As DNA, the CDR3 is TGCGCCAGCAGACCCGGACTAGGGTCTTTCGAGCAGTACTTC.

CDR3 coding DNA: TGTGCCAGCAGTTTATCAGACTACAATGAGCAGTTCTTC. It encodes CASSLSDYNEQFF. The V gene is TRBV12-3 or TRBV12-4, the J gene TRBJ2-1, with D hard to call. The V and J ends lost 2 bases and 3 bases respectively, with 5 bases between them. This CDR3 contains 13 residues.

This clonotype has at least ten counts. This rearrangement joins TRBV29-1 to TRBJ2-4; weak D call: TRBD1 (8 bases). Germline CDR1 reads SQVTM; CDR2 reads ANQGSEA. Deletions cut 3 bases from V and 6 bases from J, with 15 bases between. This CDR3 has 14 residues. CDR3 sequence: CSVDSTGGGNIQYF. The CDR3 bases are TGCAGCGTTGACAGTACAGGGGGGGGAAACATTCAGTACTTC.

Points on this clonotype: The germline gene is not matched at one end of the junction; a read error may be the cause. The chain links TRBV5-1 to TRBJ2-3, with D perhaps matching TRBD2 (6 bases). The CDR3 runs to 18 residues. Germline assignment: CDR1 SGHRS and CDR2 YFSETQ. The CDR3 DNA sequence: TGCGCCAGCAGTTTGGAGGTTCTCTCCGGCGGGATTGCAGATACGCAGTATTTT. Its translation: CASSLEVLSGGIADTQYF.

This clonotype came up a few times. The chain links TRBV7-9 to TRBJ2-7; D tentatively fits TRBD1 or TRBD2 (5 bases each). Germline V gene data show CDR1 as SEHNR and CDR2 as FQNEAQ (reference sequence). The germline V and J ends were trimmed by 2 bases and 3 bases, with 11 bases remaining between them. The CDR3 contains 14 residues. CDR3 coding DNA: TGTGCCAGCAGCTTACGGGACCCAGTCTACGAGCAGTACTTC. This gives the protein CASSLRDPVYEQYF.

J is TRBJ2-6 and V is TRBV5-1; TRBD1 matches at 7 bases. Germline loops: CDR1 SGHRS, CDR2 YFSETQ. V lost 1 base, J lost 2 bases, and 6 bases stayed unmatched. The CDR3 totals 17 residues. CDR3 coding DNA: TGCGCCAGCAGCTTGACGGGCACAGGGGCTGGGGCCAACGTCCTGACTTTC. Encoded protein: CASSLTGTGAGANVLTF.

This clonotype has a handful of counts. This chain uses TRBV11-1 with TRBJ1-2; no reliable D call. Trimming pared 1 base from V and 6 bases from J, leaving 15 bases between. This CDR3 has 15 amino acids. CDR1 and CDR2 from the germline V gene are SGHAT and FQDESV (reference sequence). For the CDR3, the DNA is TGTGCCAGCAGCTTAGTGAAGGGTCTCGAGGATGGCTACACCTTC. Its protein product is CASSLVKGLEDGYTF.

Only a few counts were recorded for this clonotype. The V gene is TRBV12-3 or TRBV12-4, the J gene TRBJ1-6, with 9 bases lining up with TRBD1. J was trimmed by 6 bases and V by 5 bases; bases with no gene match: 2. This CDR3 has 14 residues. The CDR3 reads CASSRDRANSPLHF. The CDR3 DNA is TGTGCCAGCAGTAGGGACAGGGCTAATTCACCCCTCCACTTT.

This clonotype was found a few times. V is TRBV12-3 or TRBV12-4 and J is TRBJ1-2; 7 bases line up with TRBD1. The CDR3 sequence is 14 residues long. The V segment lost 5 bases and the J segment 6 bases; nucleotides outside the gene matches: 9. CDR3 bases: TGTGCCAGCAGTCCCCCAGACAGGGATCATGGCTACACCTTC. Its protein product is CASSPPDRDHGYTF.

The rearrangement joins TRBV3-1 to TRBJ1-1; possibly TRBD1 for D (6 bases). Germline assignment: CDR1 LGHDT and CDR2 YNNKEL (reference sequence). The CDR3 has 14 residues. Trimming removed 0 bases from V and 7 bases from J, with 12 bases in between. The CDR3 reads CASSQEPGAYEAFF. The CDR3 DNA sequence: TGTGCCAGCAGCCAAGAGCCAGGGGCCTATGAAGCTTTCTTT.

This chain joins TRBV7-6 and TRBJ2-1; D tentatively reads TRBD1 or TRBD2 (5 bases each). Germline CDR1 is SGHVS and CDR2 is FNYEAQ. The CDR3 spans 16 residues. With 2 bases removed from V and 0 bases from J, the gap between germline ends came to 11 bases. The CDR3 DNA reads TGTGCCAGCAGCTTACTAGAGGGGAGCTCCTACAATGAGCAGTTCTTC. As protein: CASSLLEGSSYNEQFF.

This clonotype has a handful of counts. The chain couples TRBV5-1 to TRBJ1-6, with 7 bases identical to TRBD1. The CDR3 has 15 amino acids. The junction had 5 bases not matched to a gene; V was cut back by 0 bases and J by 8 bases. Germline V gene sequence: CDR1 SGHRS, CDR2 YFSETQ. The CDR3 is CASSLAGQNYSPLHF. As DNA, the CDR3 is TGCGCCAGCAGCTTGGCGGGACAGAACTATTCACCCCTCCACTTT.

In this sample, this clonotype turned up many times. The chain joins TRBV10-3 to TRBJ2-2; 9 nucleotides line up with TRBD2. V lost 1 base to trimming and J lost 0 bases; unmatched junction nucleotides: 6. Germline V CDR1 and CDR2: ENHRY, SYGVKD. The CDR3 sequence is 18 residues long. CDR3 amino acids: CAISEFISGRANTGELFF. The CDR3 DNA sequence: TGTGCCATCAGTGAGTTTATTAGCGGGAGAGCGAACACCGGGGAGCTGTTTTTT.

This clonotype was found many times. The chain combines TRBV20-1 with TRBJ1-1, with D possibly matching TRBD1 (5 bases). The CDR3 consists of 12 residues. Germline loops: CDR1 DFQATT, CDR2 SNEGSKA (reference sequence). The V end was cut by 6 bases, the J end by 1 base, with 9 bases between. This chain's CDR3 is CSAQTENTEAFF. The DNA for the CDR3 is TGCAGTGCCCAGACAGAGAACACTGAAGCTTTCTTT.

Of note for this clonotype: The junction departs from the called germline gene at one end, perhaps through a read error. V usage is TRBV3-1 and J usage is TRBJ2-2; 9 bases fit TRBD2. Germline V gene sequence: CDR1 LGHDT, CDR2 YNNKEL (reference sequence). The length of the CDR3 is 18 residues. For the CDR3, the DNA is TGTGCCACCAGCCAAGTTTTCCGACTAGCGGTGAACACCGGGGAGCTGTTTTTT. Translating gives CATSQVFRLAVNTGELFF.

CDR3 amino acids: CASSQDGPGQYPYNEQFF. The CDR3 nucleotides are TGTGCCAGCAGCCAAGATGGGCCGGGCCAGTACCCCTACAATGAGCAGTTCTTC. J is TRBJ2-1 and V is TRBV3-1; no reliable D call. Germline assignment: CDR1 LGHDT and CDR2 YNNKEL (reference sequence). V was shortened by 0 bases and J by 2 bases, with 17 bases between the two germline ends. The CDR3 length is 18 residues.

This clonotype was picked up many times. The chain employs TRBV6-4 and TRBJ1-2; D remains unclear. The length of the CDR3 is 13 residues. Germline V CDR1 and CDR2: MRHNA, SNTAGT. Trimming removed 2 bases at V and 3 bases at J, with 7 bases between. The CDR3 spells CASSDGEDYGYTF. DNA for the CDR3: TGTGCCAGCAGTGACGGCGAAGACTATGGCTACACCTTC.

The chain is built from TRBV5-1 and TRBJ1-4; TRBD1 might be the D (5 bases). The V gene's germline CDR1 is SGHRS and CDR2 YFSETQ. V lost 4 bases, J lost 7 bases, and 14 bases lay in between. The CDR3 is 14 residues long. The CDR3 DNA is TGCGCCAGCAGCGTCGAGGGGAAGGGTGAAAAACTGTTTTTT. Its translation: CASSVEGKGEKLFF.

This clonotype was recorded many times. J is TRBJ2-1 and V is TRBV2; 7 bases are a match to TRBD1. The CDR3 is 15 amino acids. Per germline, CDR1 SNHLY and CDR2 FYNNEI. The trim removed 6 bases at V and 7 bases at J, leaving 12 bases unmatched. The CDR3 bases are TGTGCCAGCAGGGCCACAGGGGTCCCTACGAATGAGCAGTTCTTC. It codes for CASRATGVPTNEQFF.

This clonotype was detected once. This CDR3 is CASSLGQSDGYTF. CDR3 DNA sequence: TGTGCCAGCAGTTTGGGACAGTCAGATGGCTACACCTTC. The chain employs TRBV12-3 or TRBV12-4 and TRBJ1-2, with TRBD1 identical over 7 bases. J lost 6 bases, V lost 3 bases, and 4 bases had no gene match. The CDR3 runs 13 residues.

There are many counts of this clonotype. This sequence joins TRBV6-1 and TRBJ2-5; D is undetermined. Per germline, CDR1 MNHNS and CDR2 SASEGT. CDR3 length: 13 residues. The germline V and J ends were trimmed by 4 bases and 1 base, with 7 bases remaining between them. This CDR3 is CASSVGSQETQYF. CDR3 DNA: TGTGCCAGCAGTGTGGGATCCCAAGAGACCCAGTACTTC.